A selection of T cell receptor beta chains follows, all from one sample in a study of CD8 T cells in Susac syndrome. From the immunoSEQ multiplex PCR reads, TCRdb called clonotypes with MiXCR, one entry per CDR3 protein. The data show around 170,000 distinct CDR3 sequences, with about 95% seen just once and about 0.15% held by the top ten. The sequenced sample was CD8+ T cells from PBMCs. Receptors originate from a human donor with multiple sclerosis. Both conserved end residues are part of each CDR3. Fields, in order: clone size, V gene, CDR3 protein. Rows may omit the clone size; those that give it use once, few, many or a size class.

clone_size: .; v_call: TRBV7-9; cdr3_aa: CASSYTGAGGYTF
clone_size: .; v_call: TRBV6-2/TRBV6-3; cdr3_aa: CASVGQLESYNSPLHF
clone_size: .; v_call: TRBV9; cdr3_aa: CASSVGPDGYTF
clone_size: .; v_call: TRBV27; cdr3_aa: CASSLSKKNIQYF
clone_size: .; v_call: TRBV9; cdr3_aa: CASSVEAGGLGEQYF
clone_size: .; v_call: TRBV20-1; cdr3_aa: CSATPYGTSGRSNEQYF
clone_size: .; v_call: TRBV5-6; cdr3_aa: CASSYTAMNTEAFF
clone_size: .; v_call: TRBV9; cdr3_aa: CASSLSMAGGNTGELFF
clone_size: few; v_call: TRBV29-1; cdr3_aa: CSVEDWGGNTDTQYF
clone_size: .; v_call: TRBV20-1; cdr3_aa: CSARSGTDTQYF
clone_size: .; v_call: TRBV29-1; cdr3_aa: CSTSGDRAGTEAFF
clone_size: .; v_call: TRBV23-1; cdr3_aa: CARAGPQHF
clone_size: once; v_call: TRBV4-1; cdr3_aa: CASSQVDRGPIGNIQYF
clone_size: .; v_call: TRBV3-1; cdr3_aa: CASSLGQGVLGYTF
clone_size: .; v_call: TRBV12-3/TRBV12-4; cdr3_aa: CASSLALERERDEQFF
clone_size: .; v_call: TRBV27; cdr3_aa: CASGPIYEQYF
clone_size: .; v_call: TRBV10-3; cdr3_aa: CAINEGQAYEQYF
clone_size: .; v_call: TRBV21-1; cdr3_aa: CASSTSNRAPGRYEQYF
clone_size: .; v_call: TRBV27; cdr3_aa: CASSLWASGSNEQFF
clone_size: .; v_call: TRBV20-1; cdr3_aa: CSARDSTESYEQYF
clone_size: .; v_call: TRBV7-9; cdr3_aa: CASSSGFAQETQYF
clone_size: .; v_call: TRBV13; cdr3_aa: CASSPEDGTEAFF
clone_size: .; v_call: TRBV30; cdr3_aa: CAWRVNTGLNTEAFF
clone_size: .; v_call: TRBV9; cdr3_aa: CASSVGRGDSPLHF
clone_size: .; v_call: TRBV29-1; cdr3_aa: CSFTGTGGGEQYF
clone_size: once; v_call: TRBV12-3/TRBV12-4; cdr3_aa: CASSPRLVVGETQYF
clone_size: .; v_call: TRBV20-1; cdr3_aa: CSARALAGNTDTQYF
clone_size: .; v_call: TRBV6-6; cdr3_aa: CASSYRPPRAQETQYF
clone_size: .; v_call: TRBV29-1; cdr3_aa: CSVEPSGVKASNFGTQHF
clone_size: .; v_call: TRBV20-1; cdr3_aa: CSARVRFSTYEQYF
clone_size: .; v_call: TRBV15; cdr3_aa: CATSRDPLGRNEQYF
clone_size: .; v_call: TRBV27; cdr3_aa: CASSLIGGTYTEAFF
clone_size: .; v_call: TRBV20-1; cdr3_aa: CSARGQAADTQYF
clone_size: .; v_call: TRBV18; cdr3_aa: CASSPIGQGLETQYF
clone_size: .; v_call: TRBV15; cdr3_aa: CATSRDGTINEQFF
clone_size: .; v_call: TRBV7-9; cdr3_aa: CASSFGFRGDEQFF
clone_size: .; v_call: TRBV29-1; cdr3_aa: CSVELGAPTYNEQFF
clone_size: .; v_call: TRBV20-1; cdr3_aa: CSATPGDGTYEQYF
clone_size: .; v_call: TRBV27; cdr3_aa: CASSFMGTKEETQYF
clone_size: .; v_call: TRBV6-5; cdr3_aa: CASSYSTGEAFF
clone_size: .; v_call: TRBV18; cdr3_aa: CASSPPIGADNGYTF
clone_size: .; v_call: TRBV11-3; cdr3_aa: CASSLGTNTEAFF
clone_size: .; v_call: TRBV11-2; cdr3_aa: CASSLDSDEQYF
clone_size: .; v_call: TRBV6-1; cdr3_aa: CAITGPKNIQYF
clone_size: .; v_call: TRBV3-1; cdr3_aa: CASSRLGGYNEQFF
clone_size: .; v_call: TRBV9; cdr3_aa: CASSVRGANTGELFF
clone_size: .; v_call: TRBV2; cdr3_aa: CAIRTEYYEQYF
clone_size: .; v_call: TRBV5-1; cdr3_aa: CASSLTTAAYGYTF
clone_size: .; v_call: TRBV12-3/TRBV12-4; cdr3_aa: CASSSHRADTQYF
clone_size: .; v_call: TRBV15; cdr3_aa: CATSQDSTHEQFF
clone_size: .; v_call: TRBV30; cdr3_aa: CAWSALGTEGEIAFF
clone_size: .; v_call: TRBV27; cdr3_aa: CASRVGTEYGYTF
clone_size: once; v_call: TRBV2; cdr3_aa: CATLAGGRATDTQYF
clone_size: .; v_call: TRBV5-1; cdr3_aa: CASSLVGRSGVEQFF
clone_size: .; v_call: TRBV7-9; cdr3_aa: CASSLSGTYTGELFF
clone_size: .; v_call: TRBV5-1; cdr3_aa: CASNPFSGYGNEQYF
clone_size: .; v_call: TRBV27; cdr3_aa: CASRQGTDSNQPQHF
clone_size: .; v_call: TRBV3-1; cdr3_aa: CASSQEGYEAFF